The 13 T cell receptor beta chains in this list originate from one sample, sequenced in a study of OX40 agonist ivuxolimab in advanced cancers. Sequencing was performed with immunoSEQ multiplex PCR; in TCRdb, only in-frame clones are kept and a portion is missing. The sample holds 80,000 or so clones, 80% to 90% seen once. Sequenced here: CD4+ or CD8+ T cells sorted from blood, sampled in a trial of the OX40 agonist ivuxolimab. These receptor sequences come from an adult with an advanced solid tumor such as melanoma, head and neck, liver or kidney cancer.

The J gene is TRBJ2-1, the V gene TRBV30; 8 nucleotides line up with TRBD2. V lost 4 bases to trimming and J lost 5 bases; unmatched junction nucleotides: 10. CDR1 is GTSNPN, CDR2 SVGIG, per germline (reference sequence). The CDR3 runs 15 residues. CDR3 amino acids: CAWNGGRGGDNEQFF. The CDR3 coding sequence is TGTGCCTGGAACGGAGGACGGGGGGGGGACAATGAGCAGTTCTTC.

The CDR3 protein is CASSIKGTGLEGAQYF. The DNA of the CDR3 is TGTGCCAGTAGTATAAAAGGGACAGGGCTCGAAGGGGCCCAGTACTTC. The chain employs TRBV19 and TRBJ2-5, with TRBD1 identical over 9 bases. CDR1 is LNHDA and CDR2 is SQIVND in the germline V gene (reference sequence). The CDR3 runs 16 residues. V shed 2 bases, J shed 9 bases, and the junction held 13 bases outside the gene matches.

The V gene is TRBV7-9, the J gene TRBJ1-2; D remains ambiguous. V lost 0 bases and J lost 2, with 19 bases in between. This CDR3 has 18 residues. CDR1 is SEHNR, CDR2 FQNEAQ, per germline (reference sequence). In DNA form, the CDR3 reads TGTGCCAGCAGCTTAGCGACAACACTTGCAGCCTTGAACTATGGCTACACCTTC. It specifies CASSLATTLAALNYGYTF.

This clone was seen only once. The genes are TRBV19 and TRBJ2-3, with 12 bases identical to TRBD2. The length of the CDR3 is 15 residues. With V trimmed by 6 bases and J by 4 bases, 5 bases remained unmatched. Germline lookup yields CDR1 LNHDA and CDR2 SQIVND (reference sequence). CDR3 DNA sequence: TGTGCCAGTAGCCAGACTAGCGGGAGCCCAGATACGCAGTATTTT. Its translation: CASSQTSGSPDTQYF.

This rearrangement joins TRBV7-9 to TRBJ2-3; weak D call: TRBD1 (5 bases). Trimming took off 1 base at V and 2 bases at J, with 7 bases between the two ends. Germline CDR1 reads SEHNR; CDR2 reads FQNEAQ (reference sequence). The CDR3 contains 14 residues. The CDR3 bases are TGTGCCAGCAGCTTAGGACAGCACACAGATACGCAGTATTTT. It specifies CASSLGQHTDTQYF.

On this clone: The same CDR3 arises from other DNA sequences in this sample as well. The chain links TRBV19 to TRBJ2-1; TRBD2 matches 10 bases. V was clipped by 4 bases and J by 8 bases; unmatched bases: 2. Germline V gives CDR1 LNHDA, CDR2 SQIVND (reference sequence). The CDR3 runs to 13 residues. The CDR3 nucleotides are TGTGCCAGTAGTAAGCGGGAGGGTGATGAGCAGTTCTTC. Encoded protein: CASSKREGDEQFF.

This clone has more than one count but fewer than ten. The chain employs TRBV19 and TRBJ1-2; D unclear. Trimming stripped 3 bases from V and 4 bases from J, with 9 bases between. From germline, CDR1 is LNHDA and CDR2 SQIVND (reference sequence). This CDR3 has 13 residues. The CDR3 loop reads CASSMAPTYGYTF. The CDR3 DNA sequence: TGTGCCAGTAGTATGGCACCCACCTATGGCTACACCTTC.

The chain joins TRBV10-2 to TRBJ2-1, with 11 bases identical to TRBD2. This CDR3 is built from 16 residues. V lost 5 bases and J lost 5; bases outside the gene matches: 8. Germline V gene data show CDR1 as WSHSY and CDR2 as SAAADI. The CDR3 DNA is TGCGCCAGCAGTAGGACTAGCGGGCAGCCAGACAATGAGCAGTTCTTC. This gives the protein CASSRTSGQPDNEQFF.

The chain couples TRBV11-3 to TRBJ2-1, with 10 bases fitting TRBD2. Trimming at V came to 5 bases and at J to 4 bases, leaving 8 bases not matched to a gene. The CDR3 totals 16 residues. CDR1 and CDR2 from the germline V gene are SGHNT and YENEEA. CDR3 in amino acids: CASSPGKRGGYNEQFF. Here the CDR3 DNA reads TGTGCCAGCAGCCCGGGGAAGCGGGGGGGTTACAATGAGCAGTTCTTC.

The DNA for the CDR3 is TGTGCCAGCAGTTTGAGTGCCTTACAGGGTGAAGCTTTCTTT. Its translation is CASSLSALQGEAFF. This rearrangement joins TRBV27 to TRBJ1-1; TRBD1 might be the D (6 bases). This CDR3 has 14 residues. Germline loops: CDR1 MNHEY, CDR2 SMNVEV (reference sequence). The germline V and J ends were trimmed by 3 bases and 7 bases, with 15 bases remaining between them.

The genes are TRBV19 and TRBJ2-5; unclear D gene. This CDR3 has 16 amino acids. Germline CDR1 reads LNHDA; CDR2 reads SQIVND (reference sequence). Trimming shortened V by 3 bases and J by 5 bases, and 19 bases separated the two germline ends. The DNA of the CDR3 is TGTGCCAGTAGTATTGGGTGGGCCGGAGCTATGGAGACCCAGTACTTC. Translated: CASSIGWAGAMETQYF.

J is TRBJ2-7 and V is TRBV2, with 9 bases matching TRBD2. Germline V CDR1 and CDR2: SNHLY, FYNNEI. This CDR3 comprises 13 residues. V lost 7 bases, J lost 7 bases, and 8 bases stayed unmatched. CDR3 sequence: CASTQGTSREQYF. In DNA form, the CDR3 reads TGTGCCAGCACCCAAGGGACTAGCAGGGAGCAGTACTTC.

This chain uses TRBV19 with TRBJ2-7; D is ambiguous. Germline CDR1 and CDR2: LNHDA and SQIVND (reference sequence). The CDR3 is 15 amino acids. V lost 10 bases to trimming and J lost 1 base, with 20 bases between them. In DNA, the CDR3 is TGTGCCACTCAAAGGAAAGCGTTCGATTCCTACGAGCAGTACTTC. This codes for CATQRKAFDSYEQYF.